A selection of T cell receptor beta chains follows, all from one sample in a study of T cell responses to AZD1222 COVID-19 vaccine. Using immunoSEQ multiplex PCR, the repertoire was profiled, and TCRdb retains in-frame clones only, with some absent. The data contain 95,000 to 150,000 clones, roughly nine tenths of them singletons. The sequencing here drew on peripheral blood, taken on day 0 of AZD1222 vaccination. These receptors were collected from an adult in good health. Both conserved end residues are part of each CDR3. The order of the fields is D gene, clone size, J gene, V gene, CDR3 protein, CDR3 DNA. The D gene is left open where the match is weak. Clone size is not always given. Where it is, it says once, few, many or a class for expanded clones.

>NA|NA|TRBJ1-6|TRBV3-1/TRBV3-2
CASRPGGGNNSPLHF
TGTGCCAGCAGGCCCGGGGGGGGTAATAATTCACCCCTCCACTTT
>NA|NA|TRBJ1-6|TRBV18
CASSAGYSPLHF
TGTGCCAGCTCCGCAGGATATTCACCCCTCCACTTT
>TRBD2|NA|TRBJ2-5|TRBV7-9
CASTAGTRETQYF
TGTGCCAGCACCGCCGGGACTAGAGAGACCCAGTACTTC
>NA|NA|TRBJ1-1|TRBV13
CASSPRQVNTEAFF
TGTGCCAGCAGCCCCCGACAGGTAAACACTGAAGCTTTCTTT
>NA|NA|TRBJ1-6|TRBV4-1
CASSQVARQYNSPLHF
TGCGCCAGCAGCCAAGTAGCGAGACAGTATAATTCACCCCTCCACTTT
>TRBD1|NA|TRBJ1-2|TRBV15
CATSRKGQNHYGYTF
TGTGCCACCAGCAGAAAGGGACAGAACCACTATGGCTACACCTTC
>NA|NA|TRBJ2-5|TRBV7-9
CASSLVPDKETQYF
TGTGCCAGCAGCTTAGTACCGGACAAAGAGACCCAGTACTTC
>TRBD1|NA|TRBJ2-1|TRBV7-2
CASSLNGLGGYEQFF
TGTGCCAGCAGCTTAAACGGGCTAGGGGGCTATGAGCAGTTCTTC
>NA|NA|TRBJ2-1|TRBV24-1
CATSDSLTGVGNEQFF
TGTGCCACCAGTGATTCTCTAACAGGTGTAGGCAATGAGCAGTTCTTC
>TRBD1|NA|TRBJ1-2|TRBV9
CASSVWTGGAGGYTF
TGTGCCAGCAGCGTTTGGACAGGGGGCGCCGGGGGCTACACCTTC
>NA|NA|TRBJ1-3|TRBV18
CASSPPVGSGNTIYF
TGTGCCAGCTCACCACCGGTCGGCTCTGGAAACACCATATATTTT
>TRBD2|NA|TRBJ2-1|TRBV14
CASSQPQTSGDNEQFF
TGTGCCAGCAGCCAACCACAGACTAGCGGGGATAATGAGCAGTTCTTC
>NA|NA|TRBJ2-7|TRBV25-1
CARPRGSYEQYF
TGTGCCAGACCACGCGGCTCCTACGAGCAGTACTTC
>TRBD1|few|TRBJ2-6|TRBV29-1
CSADQGAPTSGANVLTF
TGCAGCGCAGATCAGGGGGCTCCAACCTCTGGGGCCAACGTCCTGACTTTC
>TRBD1|NA|TRBJ1-6|TRBV15
CATAGGWRNSPLHF
TGTGCCACCGCAGGGGGCTGGCGGAATTCACCCCTCCACTTT
>NA|NA|TRBJ2-2|TRBV6-6
CASSRDSEGTGELFF
TGTGCCAGCAGCAGGGACTCCGAGGGCACCGGGGAGCTGTTTTTT
>NA|NA|TRBJ2-5|TRBV5-4
CASSPLEGSPEYF
TGTGCCAGCAGCCCCCTAGAGGGTTCCCCGGAGTACTTC
>TRBD1|NA|TRBJ2-1|TRBV19
CATGGQGSYNEQFF
TGTGCCACGGGGGGACAGGGGTCCTACAATGAGCAGTTCTTC
>TRBD1|NA|TRBJ2-7|TRBV11-3
CASSPRDRRSYEQYF
TGTGCCAGCAGCCCACGGGACAGGAGGTCCTACGAGCAGTACTTC
>NA|many|TRBJ1-1|TRBV4-1
CASSLTAQIRTEAFF
TGCGCCAGCAGCCTTACAGCCCAGATACGGACTGAAGCTTTCTTT
>TRBD2|NA|TRBJ2-1|TRBV7-8
CASSWTSGISYNEQFF
TGTGCCAGCAGCTGGACTAGCGGGATCTCCTACAATGAGCAGTTCTTC
>NA|NA|TRBJ1-2|TRBV4-2
CASSPGANPNYGYTF
TGTGCCAGCAGCCCGGGGGCCAATCCTAACTATGGCTACACCTTC
>NA|NA|TRBJ2-5|TRBV27
CASSLIPRGETQYF
TGTGCCAGCAGTTTAATCCCCAGGGGAGAGACCCAGTACTTC
>NA|NA|TRBJ2-3|TRBV7-6
CASSLVTASTDTQYF
TGTGCCAGCAGCTTAGTGACCGCTAGCACAGATACGCAGTATTTT
>NA|NA|TRBJ2-6|TRBV11-3
CASHRTGASGVLTF
TGTGCCAGCCACCGGACGGGGGCCTCGGGCGTCCTGACTTTC
>TRBD1|few|TRBJ2-7|TRBV4-1
CASSHNIRDRLYEQYF
TGCGCCAGCAGCCATAACATACGGGACAGGCTCTACGAGCAGTACTTC
>NA|NA|TRBJ1-2|TRBV28
CASSLSGNYGYTF
TGTGCCAGCAGTTTGTCCGGAAACTATGGCTACACCTTC
>TRBD1|NA|TRBJ1-1|TRBV7-9
CASSWDRVQEAFF
TGTGCCAGCAGCTGGGACAGGGTTCAAGAAGCTTTCTTT
>NA|once|TRBJ2-7|TRBV6-5
CASTGRSYEQYF
TGTGCCAGCACAGGGAGGTCCTACGAGCAGTACTTC
>NA|NA|TRBJ2-2|TRBV19
CASSITRRAGNTGELFF
TGTGCCAGTAGTATCACCCGGAGGGCCGGGAACACCGGGGAGCTGTTTTTT
>TRBD2|NA|TRBJ2-2|TRBV7-3
CASSLSGRDTGELFF
TGTGCCAGCAGTTTGAGCGGGAGGGACACCGGGGAGCTGTTTTTT
>NA|NA|TRBJ1-1|TRBV18
CASSAQVNTEAFF
TGTGCCAGCTCAGCCCAGGTGAACACTGAAGCTTTCTTT
>NA|NA|TRBJ2-5|TRBV2
CASKEQETQYF
TGTGCCAGCAAGGAGCAAGAGACCCAGTACTTC
>NA|NA|TRBJ2-4|TRBV4-1
CASSQDVDTQNIQYF
TGCGCCAGCAGCCAGGATGTGGACACCCAAAACATTCAGTACTTC
>TRBD1|NA|TRBJ2-7|TRBV19
CASSMILRQGGDEQYF
TGTGCCAGTAGTATGATTCTTCGACAGGGTGGAGACGAGCAGTACTTC
>NA|NA|TRBJ1-2|TRBV7-2
CASSLAGIYGYTF
TGTGCCAGCAGCTTAGCAGGAATCTATGGCTACACCTTC
>TRBD1|NA|TRBJ2-7|TRBV11-3
CASSFRRDRGRYQSYEQYF
TGTGCCAGCAGCTTCAGACGGGACAGGGGGCGTTATCAGAGCTACGAGCAGTACTTC
>TRBD1|NA|TRBJ1-1|TRBV25-1
CASKDRMNTEAFF
TGTGCCAGCAAGGACAGGATGAACACTGAAGCTTTCTTT
>TRBD1|NA|TRBJ1-2|TRBV2
CASSDGTGGTRGYTF
TGTGCCAGCAGTGACGGGACAGGGGGTACCCGCGGCTACACCTTC
>NA|NA|TRBJ2-1|TRBV7-9
CASSLDTYNEQFF
TGTGCCAGCAGTCTTGACACTTACAATGAGCAGTTCTTC
>NA|NA|TRBJ1-3|TRBV5-6
CATHQDSGNTIYF
TGTGCCACCCACCAAGACTCTGGAAACACCATATATTTT
>NA|few|TRBJ2-2|TRBV29-1
CSFSTVNTGELFF
TGCAGCTTTTCGACGGTGAACACCGGGGAGCTGTTTTTT
>NA|NA|TRBJ2-2|TRBV7-5
CARSLGWEGGEVDTGELFF
TGTGCCAGAAGCTTAGGATGGGAAGGGGGCGAGGTGGACACCGGGGAGCTGTTTTTT
>NA|NA|TRBJ1-5|TRBV12-5
CASASSLRPGDQHF
TGTGCTAGTGCCTCCTCCCTTCGCCCAGGGGACCAGCATTTT
>TRBD1|NA|TRBJ2-2|TRBV6-5
CASSLDRAAIGELFF
TGTGCCAGCAGTTTAGACAGGGCAGCAATCGGGGAGCTGTTTTTT
>TRBD2|NA|TRBJ2-3|TRBV28
CASSSPGGTDTQYF
TGTGCCAGCAGTTCCCCGGGAGGAACAGATACGCAGTATTTT
>NA|NA|TRBJ1-1|TRBV7-9
CASSLMRDTEAFF
TGTGCCAGCAGCTTAATGCGGGACACTGAAGCTTTCTTT
>NA|NA|TRBJ2-1|TRBV11-1
CASSLAGYYNEQFF
TGTGCCAGCAGCTTAGCAGGGTACTACAATGAGCAGTTCTTC
>NA|NA|TRBJ2-7|TRBV6-6
CASSRKVWIASYEQYF
TGTGCCAGCAGTCGAAAGGTATGGATCGCGTCCTACGAGCAGTACTTC
>NA|NA|TRBJ2-1|TRBV6-5
CASSPGQMHNEQFF
TGTGCCAGCAGCCCCGGACAAATGCACAATGAGCAGTTCTTC
>NA|NA|TRBJ2-7|TRBV12-3/TRBV12-4
CASLRDGSYEQYF
TGTGCCAGCCTCCGGGACGGAAGCTACGAGCAGTACTTC
>NA|NA|TRBJ2-7|TRBV3-1/TRBV3-2
CASSQDPSSYEQYF
TGTGCCAGCAGCCAAGATCCCAGCTCCTACGAGCAGTACTTC
>TRBD1|few|TRBJ1-2|TRBV7-8
CASSWDRPAPNYGYTF
TGTGCCAGCAGCTGGGACAGGCCGGCCCCTAACTATGGCTACACCTTC
>NA|once|TRBJ2-7|TRBV7-3
CASSLSGAYEQYF
TGTGCCAGCAGCTTATCGGGGGCCTACGAGCAGTACTTC
>TRBD1|NA|TRBJ1-5|TRBV19
CASSISTGEQPQHF
TGTGCCAGTAGTATCAGCACAGGGGAACAGCCCCAGCATTTT
>NA|NA|TRBJ1-2|TRBV19
CASSLVSGDYGYTF
TGTGCCAGTAGTCTCGTGTCGGGGGACTATGGCTACACCTTC
>TRBD1|NA|TRBJ1-2|TRBV19
CASREQGADYGYTF
TGTGCCAGTAGGGAGCAGGGGGCAGACTATGGCTACACCTTC